This T cell receptor beta chain was recovered during a study of CD8 T cells in ankylosing spondylitis. Study-level points and caveats: Typical of ankylosing spondylitis blood, it appeared, was a TCR beta motif of several highly homologous variants. Disease-linked clones had a CD8+ phenotype and relatively low frequency in peripheral blood.

Many counts were recorded for this clonotype. Its specificity is not known. Generation of TCR beta libraries employed quantitative 5'-RACE incorporating molecular barcodes. Using its own MiXCR run on the 5' RACE reads, TCRdb lists one record per CDR3 protein. The top ten hold around 12% of the sample, which has about 150,000 distinct CDR3 sequences, about 7.3% seen once. This receptor was identified in a female donor with ankylosing spondylitis or in good health (not recorded which). Source material: blood, either unsorted or a sorted T cell fraction (not recorded which).

CDR3 DNA sequence: TGTGCCAGCCTTAACATCGCGGGAATGGGCAATCAGCCCCAGCATTTT. Translation gives CASLNIAGMGNQPQHF. The rearrangement links TRBV6-1 to TRBJ1-5, with unresolved D. V was clipped by 8 bases and J by 2 bases, with 19 bases between them. The CDR3 loop spans 16 amino acids. Per the germline V gene, CDR1 is MNHNS and CDR2 is SASEGT.